These 19 T cell receptor beta chains share one sample of origin, sequenced in a study of blood T cell repertoires in COVID-19. The table came from immunoSEQ multiplex PCR; TCRdb's copy has only in-frame clones and leaves some out. The sample lists approximately 220,000 clones, approximately 82% occurring once. Sequencing was carried out using peripheral blood. The receptors derive from a woman between 50 and 59 years old with acute or convalescent COVID-19.

The genes are TRBV6-4 and TRBJ2-3; D is perhaps TRBD1 (5 bases). Germline CDR1 is MRHNA and CDR2 is SNTAGT. The CDR3 length is 13 residues. V lost 0 bases to trimming and J lost 8 bases, with 9 bases between them. CDR3 DNA: TGTGCCAGCAGTGACTCGGGAAGGGGTACGCAGTATTTT. This codes for CASSDSGRGTQYF.

This clone occurred a few times. The V gene is TRBV4-2, the J gene TRBJ1-3; D is uncertain. Germline V gene lookup returns CDR1 LGHNA and CDR2 YNFKEQ. Trimming pared 0 bases from V and 9 bases from J, leaving 12 bases between. The CDR3 extends over 14 amino acids. This chain's CDR3 is CASSQDVRESTIYF. For the CDR3, the DNA is TGTGCCAGCAGCCAAGATGTGAGGGAAAGCACCATATATTTT.

The table lists this clone with a few counts. The rearrangement uses TRBV6-2 or TRBV6-3 and TRBJ1-6; TRBD1 matches at 7 bases. CDR3 length equals 15 residues. Looked up from germline, CDR1 is MNHEY and CDR2 is SVGEGT. V was clipped by 6 bases and J by 7 bases; unmatched bases: 9. The CDR3, as DNA: TGTGCCAGCAGCGGGGGACAGACAACGAATTCACCCCTCCACTTT. This encodes CASSGGQTTNSPLHF.

The genes are TRBV6-6 and TRBJ2-7, with a weak D call TRBD1 (5 bases). Germline CDR1 and CDR2: MNHNY and SVGAGI (reference sequence). The CDR3 runs to 13 residues. Trimming removed 5 bases at V and 0 bases at J, with 8 bases between. The CDR3: CASSDSGSYEQYF. In DNA form, the CDR3 reads TGTGCCAGCAGTGACAGTGGCTCCTACGAGCAGTACTTC.

V and J are TRBV29-1 and TRBJ2-1, with 14 bases matching TRBD2. CDR1 and CDR2 (germline): SQVTM, ANQGSEA. There are 16 residues in the CDR3. V shed 7 bases and J 5 bases; nucleotides not matched to a gene: 10. The CDR3 is CSAGTSGSNFNNEQFF. DNA of the CDR3: TGCAGCGCCGGGACTAGCGGGAGCAACTTTAACAATGAGCAGTTCTTC.

CDR3 in amino acids: CASSLRTGGSGNTIYF. For the CDR3, the DNA is TGTGCCAGCTCACTCAGGACAGGCGGCTCTGGAAACACCATATATTTT. The gene calls are TRBV18 and TRBJ1-3; 7 bases are a match to TRBD1. Germline V gene data show CDR1 as KGHSH and CDR2 as LQKENI. CDR3 size: 16 residues. V shed 4 bases, J shed 0 bases, and the junction held 6 bases outside the gene matches.

This clone was counted a few times. The chain combines TRBV5-1 with TRBJ2-3; a possible D gene is TRBD2 (5 bases). The CDR3 loop spans 16 amino acids. The ends were cut back, 0 bases at V and 1 base at J, with 12 bases in the middle. The germline V gene encodes CDR1 SGHRS and CDR2 YFSETQ. CDR3 region: CASSLGHAGGTDTQYF. CDR3 in DNA: TGCGCCAGCAGCTTGGGGCACGCGGGCGGCACAGATACGCAGTATTTT.

This clone was counted once. The rearrangement links TRBV5-6 to TRBJ2-1, with a weak D call TRBD1 (6 bases). CDR1 and CDR2 (germline): SGHDT, YYEEEE. V was clipped by 3 bases and J by 6 bases, with 16 bases between them. The CDR3 is 15 amino acids. The CDR3 DNA is TGTGCCAGCAGCTCACCAGGGGTTCCTTCCAATGAGCAGTTCTTC. Its protein product is CASSSPGVPSNEQFF.

The V gene is TRBV5-1, the J gene TRBJ1-4; 10 positions agree with TRBD1. Germline trimming cut 4 bases from V and 1 base from J; bases unmatched to any gene: 7. This CDR3 region has 17 residues. Germline CDR1 reads SGHRS; CDR2 reads YFSETQ. CDR3 in DNA: TGCGCCAGCAGCGCGGGACAGGGGACCGGAACTAATGAAAAACTGTTTTTT. Protein product: CASSAGQGTGTNEKLFF.

V and J are TRBV5-1 and TRBJ2-3; the match to TRBD1 covers 7 bases. In germline, CDR1 is SGHRS, CDR2 YFSETQ. V dropped 2 bases and J dropped 4; count of bases not matched to a gene: 4. This CDR3 spans 14 amino acids. The CDR3 region has the DNA TGCGCCAGCAGCTTCCAGGGGGATCCAGATACGCAGTATTTT. Translating it yields CASSFQGDPDTQYF.

The rearrangement uses TRBV19 and TRBJ2-5; D may be TRBD2 (5 bases). Germline CDR1 is LNHDA and CDR2 is SQIVND (reference sequence). The CDR3 consists of 16 residues. V gave up 6 bases and J gave up 2 bases, with 19 bases separating them. The CDR3 sequence: CASSLRPRVRQETQYF. The CDR3 bases are TGTGCCAGTAGCCTGAGGCCGAGGGTTCGGCAAGAGACCCAGTACTTC.

This chain joins TRBV28 and TRBJ2-3; 9 bases fit TRBD1. The CDR3 has 15 residues. Trimming removed 6 bases from V and 6 bases from J; junction bases left unmatched: 10. Germline lookup yields CDR1 MDHEN and CDR2 SYDVKM. CDR3: CASRYRDRVKDTQYF. In nucleotides, the CDR3 is TGTGCCAGCAGGTATCGGGACAGGGTAAAGGATACGCAGTATTTT.

The J gene is TRBJ2-1, the V gene TRBV20-1; unclear D gene. The CDR3 consists of 11 residues. Trimming took off 4 bases at V and 11 bases at J, with 12 bases between the two ends. The germline V gene has CDR1 DFQATT and CDR2 SNEGSKA (reference sequence). This chain's CDR3 is CSAISGNQQFF. In DNA, the CDR3 is TGCAGTGCTATTTCAGGTAACCAGCAGTTCTTC.

The V call is TRBV5-1, the J call TRBJ1-3; TRBD1 agrees at 7 bases. With V trimmed by 0 bases and J by 0 bases, 6 bases remained unmatched. CDR1 is SGHRS and CDR2 is YFSETQ in the germline V gene. This CDR3 comprises 17 residues. This chain's CDR3 is CASSLGGRGDSGNTIYF. In DNA form, the CDR3 reads TGCGCCAGCAGCTTGGGAGGCAGGGGGGACTCTGGAAACACCATATATTTT.

The rearrangement links TRBV28 to TRBJ1-5; 7 bases match TRBD1. The ends lost 6 bases at V and 6 bases at J; junction bases unmatched: 5. Germline CDR1 MDHEN, CDR2 SYDVKM. The CDR3 is 13 residues long. The CDR3 reads CASSRGAGQPQHF. The CDR3 DNA follows: TGTGCCAGCAGCAGGGGGGCCGGTCAGCCCCAGCATTTT.

J is TRBJ2-5 and V is TRBV28; possibly TRBD2 for D (7 bases). Germline CDR1 MDHEN, CDR2 SYDVKM. Trimming stripped 8 bases from V and 2 bases from J, with 15 bases between. This CDR3 is built from 14 residues. CDR3 in DNA: TGTGCCAGCTCACAACGGGGGGCACAAGAGACCCAGTACTTC. Amino acids: CASSQRGAQETQYF.

V is TRBV24-1 and J is TRBJ2-1; D is ambiguous. Trimming removed 3 bases at V and 6 bases at J, with 8 bases between. The CDR3 contains 13 residues. Germline CDR1 reads KGHDR; CDR2 reads SFDVKD. CDR3 nucleotide sequence: TGTGCCACCAGTGATCCCGGTCTCAATGAGCAGTTCTTC. It translates to CATSDPGLNEQFF.

The V gene is TRBV7-9, the J gene TRBJ1-4; 10 bases map to TRBD1. CDR1 and CDR2 (germline): SEHNR, FQNEAQ (reference sequence). CDR3 size: 14 residues. J gave up 7 bases and V 5 bases, and 4 bases lay outside the gene matches. CDR3 nucleotide sequence: TGTGCCAGCAGCGACAGGGGGCTCAGTGAAAAACTGTTTTTT. Encoded protein: CASSDRGLSEKLFF.

This chain connects TRBV29-1 to TRBJ2-7, with D perhaps matching TRBD2 (6 bases). The CDR3 covers 15 residues. Trimming left V 0 bases short and J 2 bases short, with 14 bases between. Germline V gene sequence: CDR1 SQVTM, CDR2 ANQGSEA. CDR3 DNA sequence: TGCAGCGTTGAAGAGTCCAGGGACTCCCCCTACGAGCAGTACTTC. This gives the protein CSVEESRDSPYEQYF.